Many counts were recorded for the clone carrying this T cell receptor (beta chain). Antigen unknown. This entry belongs to a study of T cells in Graves' hyperthyroidism and ophthalmopathy. Germline loops: CDR1 MNHEY, CDR2 SMNVEV (reference sequence). V shed 9 bases, J shed 3 bases, and the junction held 13 bases outside the gene matches. CDR3 length equals 15 residues. Regions amplified from RNA transcripts were the TCR beta CDR3 regions. An initial round of RT-PCR targeting the TCR CDR3 relied on the HTBI primer set. TCRdb used MiXCR to reprocess the multiplex PCR reads, holding one entry per CDR3 protein. The table records about 520,000 distinct CDR3 sequences, approximately 25% of them present only once. For ophthalmopathy patients, the Clinical Activity Score was at least 3 and the NOSPECS grade at least 4; duration was under 3 months. General observations from the study: A model of 13 V-J features distinguished ophthalmopathy from stable hyperthyroidism. The model made its ophthalmopathy prediction, and onset followed a median approximately six months later. Also found in blood were most expanded thyroid clonotypes above 0.001.

Source material: blood. This clonotype was sampled from a woman in her twenties or thirties with Graves' ophthalmopathy. The chain couples TRBV27 to TRBJ2-5, with 7 nucleotides matching TRBD1. The CDR3 region has the DNA TGTGCCAGGCCAAACCCGGAACAGGGGAAAGAGACCCAGTACTTC. It encodes CARPNPEQGKETQYF.